This TCR beta chain was recovered during a study of patients and donors after allogeneic stem cell transplantation. The germline V and J ends were trimmed by 3 bases and 0 bases, with 9 bases remaining between them. This CDR3 is 15 amino acids long. Germline CDR1 MNHNS, CDR2 SASEGT. TCRdb ran MiXCR on the RT-PCR reads and lists one entry per CDR3 protein. The sample carries 190,000 or so distinct CDR3 sequences, over 30% recorded once. This clonotype has just a few counts. This TCR derives from a human donor who was either an allogeneic HSCT recipient or a stem cell or donor lymphocyte infusion donor (not recorded which). It is not recorded whose cells these are; they may come from a transplant donor. The genes are TRBV6-1 and TRBJ1-5, with D hard to call. Sequenced material: blood, either unsorted or a sorted T cell fraction (not recorded which). CDR3 sequence: CASSDSSPSNQPQHF. The CDR3 DNA sequence: TGTGCCAGCAGTGATAGTTCTCCTAGCAATCAGCCCCAGCATTTT.